This paragraph covers one T cell receptor (beta chain) sequence. This clone's antigen is unknown. The CDR3 regions of human TCRbeta chains were analyzed by immunosequencing. In the original analysis: Repertoire TCRs were checked for matches against a reference library of SARS-CoV-2-specific TCRs that had been generated using the MIRA antigen-specificity platform. Breadth was defined as the fraction of unique TCRs that were SARS-CoV-2-associated. Depth was defined as the fraction of total T cells that were SARS-CoV-2-associated. Using the MIRA data, every spike-specific TCR was mapped to the spike region that the TCR reacted to and assigned to either a CD4 or a CD8 class. Log10-transformed breadth and depth values were compared by one-way ANOVA with Sidak's multiple comparisons tests. TCRdb carries this immuneACCESS record with in-frame sequences only. Its versions omit some clonotypes, under half of them owing to an unresolved V gene in the studies checked, with the rest unexplained. The DNA was the basis for D and trimming; V, J and clone size are from that table. The sample table includes about 140,000 clones. 2% to 2.5% of the sample is taken by the ten largest.

These data come from a study of T cell responses to AZD1222 COVID-19 vaccine (TCRdb year 2021). Describing the broader study: A total of just over 230 trial participants underwent TCR sequencing, of whom around 210 had received two doses of AZD1222 and around 25 had received two doses of the MenACWY control vaccine. Trial participants were enrolled by age into 18-55, 56-69 and 70-plus year subgroups, with approximately 150, 28 and 58 TCR-sequenced participants respectively.

The time point label on this specimen signifies: baseline before first vaccination. Vaccinee samples were obtained from the UK trials COV001 and COV002, which included a single-blind randomized controlled phase 2/3 trial of AZD1222 (ChAdOx1 nCoV-19) in healthy adults. Trial participant PBMC samples were collected at day 0 and day 28 after the second dose for TCRbeta chain sequencing. The full study reports these points: The 56-69-year group was small, and its depth increase did not reach significance, likely because of low power. A significant rise in spike-specific TCR breadth and depth was observed after two AZD1222 doses relative to day 0 and relative to MenACWY recipients. Because no day 14 peak-response samples were available, the repertoires could be characterized only after the peak T cell response. Participants were mostly white British, with more females than males. The authors suggested clonal diversity may have been underestimated. Vaccine-associated CD4 TCRs spanned the whole spike protein, with dominant responses in regions 160-218 and 743-854. Conclusions about previously exposed vaccinees are limited because only a handful of AZD1222 recipients were SARS-CoV-2 seropositive at baseline. Nearly half of unique spike-specific TCRs reportedly recognized epitopes outside regions mutated in the B.1.351 and B.1.1.7 variants.

The CDR3 runs 16 amino acids, cysteine and phenylalanine included. Only the CDR3 portion is preserved as DNA: 48 bases, with reading frame beginning at the first base. Looking up the germline V gene (reference sequence) yields CDR1 SGHNT and CDR2 YYREEE. V is pared back by 0 bases and J by 2 bases, with 15 bases lying between the germline termini. Specimen: peripheral blood. The receptor comes from an adult in good health. This chain is built from TRBV5-4 and TRBJ2-7, and perhaps TRBD2 as D gene, on 5 matching bases. The sequence in DNA is TGTGCCAGCAGCTTGGATCTGGAGGCCTCGACCTACGAGCAGTACTTC. Translated, this is CASSLDLEASTYEQYF.